In its sample, the clone carrying this TCR beta chain was seen once. Its antigen remains unidentified. Trimming cost V 4 bases and J 4 bases; bases outside gene matches: 5. The CDR3 length is 15 residues. The germline gives CDR1 LGHNT, CDR2 FRNRAP. This record comes from a study of early stage breast cancer tumors. Study information: ER+/PR+/HER2- status applied to about 75% of the 16 invasive breast tumors. Study-wide findings and caveats: Unsorted bulk genomic DNA sequencing lacked pairing and functional marker data.

Each sample had two DNA replicates, 0.5 ug blood or 1.5 ug tissue. Clones were sequenced by immunoSEQ multiplex PCR, and TCRdb holds only the in-frame ones, with some missing. In the table there are over 6,500 clones, 62% of which are singletons. V usage is TRBV12-5 and J usage is TRBJ2-2, with 8 bases aligning to TRBD1. Material for sequencing was breast tumor tissue. The TCR was taken from an older person with breast cancer. The CDR3 spells CASGSGGSATGELFF. The CDR3 DNA reads as TGTGCTAGTGGTTCAGGGGGCTCGGCCACCGGGGAGCTGTTTTTT.